This TCR beta chain was documented in a study of pediatric ulcerative colitis. Regarding the study as a whole: Two patients' blood samples yielded substantially fewer templates. Rectal repertoires separated controls, mild-moderate and acute severe colitis. Ulcerative colitis patients shared more blood-rectal clones than controls.

During colonoscopy, one to two rectal pinch biopsies were collected. Generated by immunoSEQ multiplex PCR, the TCRdb table keeps only in-frame clones and is missing some. Seen here are 15,000 or so clones, more than 70% observed once, and the top ten hold under 5.5%. This clone was detected once. The antigen is not known. Germline CDR1 SNHLY, CDR2 FYNNEI. The CDR3 loop spans 12 amino acids. Trimming left V 8 bases short and J 11 bases short, with 18 bases between. The receptor was derived from a boy aged 5 to 17 who was a control in a study of pediatric ulcerative colitis. Sequenced sample: gut tissue. This chain joins TRBV2 and TRBJ1-1; D not certain. CDR3 coding DNA: TGTGCCAGCGGCGGGAACCGTTTTGCGGCTTTCTTT. This encodes CASGGNRFAAFF.